A selection of T cell receptor beta chains follows, all from one sample in a study of blood T cells in healthy people across ages. TCRdb processed the 5' RACE reads anew with MiXCR; each CDR3 protein has one entry. The repertoire has hundreds of thousands of distinct CDR3 sequences, approximately 48% of them found once; the top ten carry roughly 19%. The sequencing sample was made of blood. These receptors were collected from a man in his sixties in good health. CDR3s include the opening cysteine and the closing phenylalanine or tryptophan. A D gene is named only where the DNA matches it firmly. Clone sizes are given selectively: once, few, many, or a class where the clone is expanded.

j_call d_call clone_size v_call cdr3_nt cdr3_aa
TRBJ2-7 TRBD1 NA TRBV30 TGTGCCTGGAGTTCACCGGGACAGGGGAGTCGGGACGAGCAGTACTTC CAWSSPGQGSRDEQYF
TRBJ2-7 TRBD2 few TRBV7-2 TGTGCCAGCAGCTTAGGCGGGGGGGCTGGATCCTACGAGCAGTACTTC CASSLGGGAGSYEQYF
TRBJ2-5 TRBD1 NA TRBV11-2 TGTGCCAGCAGCTTAGGAGTCGGACAGGGGTTCCAAGAGACCCAGTACTTC CASSLGVGQGFQETQYF
TRBJ1-1 NA NA TRBV2 TGTGCCAGCAGAAGGGACAAAACAAACGCTTTCTTT CASRRDKTNAFF
TRBJ1-4 NA NA TRBV7-2 TGTGCCAGCACCACCAAAAGCCCTAATGAAAAACTGTTTTTT CASTTKSPNEKLFF
TRBJ1-2 NA few TRBV9 TGTGCCAGCAGCGTAGATAATCGAGGGAACTATGGCTACACCTTC CASSVDNRGNYGYTF
TRBJ2-2 NA NA TRBV2 TGTGCCAGCAGTGAAAGCTGGGGAAACACCGGGGAGCTGTTTTTT CASSESWGNTGELFF
TRBJ1-2 NA once TRBV7-9 TGTGCCAGCAGCCCAACCCCCCCAGGGGACTATGGCTACACCTTC CASSPTPPGDYGYTF
TRBJ2-6 NA NA TRBV7-9 TGTGCCAGCAGAAAGCCGGGACGAGCCTCTGGGGCCAACGTCCTGACTTTC CASRKPGRASGANVLTF
TRBJ2-7 NA NA TRBV29-1 TGCAGCGTGGGACCGACCTTCTACGAGCAGTACTTC CSVGPTFYEQYF
TRBJ1-5 TRBD1 NA TRBV7-8 TGTGCCAGCAGCTCCCTACAGGGGTATAGCAATCAGCCCCAGCATTTT CASSSLQGYSNQPQHF
TRBJ2-1 TRBD2 few TRBV27 TGTGCCAGCAGTTTCCTTACTAGCGGGGGCAATGAGCAGTTCTTC CASSFLTSGGNEQFF
TRBJ1-5 NA once TRBV2 TGTGCCAGCAGTGATGGAGGCCCGAACCAGCATTTT CASSDGGPNQHF
TRBJ1-1 NA NA TRBV5-1 TGCGCCAGCAGTTTTTCATCCCGGGATTGGGATATTGAAGCTTTCTTT CASSFSSRDWDIEAFF
TRBJ2-1 NA NA TRBV7-2 TGTGCCAGCAGGGAGGCGGGGGCCCAGTACAATGAGCAGTTCTTC CASREAGAQYNEQFF
TRBJ1-5 TRBD1 NA TRBV15 TGTGCCACCAGCAGAGATTGGACAGGCGGTTATCAGCCCCAGCATTTT CATSRDWTGGYQPQHF
TRBJ2-3 TRBD2 NA TRBV7-2 TGTGCCAGCAGCCGACGGACTAGCGGGGGATCTAGCACAGATACGCAGTATTTT CASSRRTSGGSSTDTQYF
TRBJ1-1 NA few TRBV11-2 TGTGCCAGCAGCCCCACAGGGAGGAGGTTCACTGAAGCTTTCTTT CASSPTGRRFTEAFF
TRBJ2-5 NA many TRBV2 TGTGCCAGCAGTGAGTTGGAGGGGGAGACCCAGTACTTC CASSELEGETQYF
TRBJ2-1 TRBD1 NA TRBV12-5 TGTGCTAGTGGTTTGGGACAGGGGTGGTACAATGAGCAGTTCTTC CASGLGQGWYNEQFF
TRBJ2-5 TRBD2 medium-sized TRBV6-2/TRBV6-3 TGTGCCAGCAGCTCCCTCGGGGGGTACCAAGAGACCCAGTACTTC CASSSLGGYQETQYF
TRBJ2-3 TRBD1 few TRBV20-1 TGCAGTGCCACAACAGGGGGAAACACAGATACGCAGTATTTT CSATTGGNTDTQYF
TRBJ1-2 NA few TRBV5-6 TGTGCCAGCAGCTCCCAGGGTCTCTACTTGGGGGGCTACACCTTC CASSSQGLYLGGYTF
TRBJ1-4 NA once TRBV2 TGTGCCAGCAGGCGCAATAGGGGGGGGACTAATGAAAAACTGTTTTTT CASRRNRGGTNEKLFF
TRBJ2-5 NA NA TRBV5-8 TGTGCCAGCAGCTTGTTTAGGGCAGGGTCTACGCCGGAGACCCAGTACTTC CASSLFRAGSTPETQYF
TRBJ1-2 TRBD1 NA TRBV20-1 TGCAGTGCTAGAGATCAGACAGGGTATAATGGCTACACCTTC CSARDQTGYNGYTF
TRBJ2-1 NA NA TRBV4-3 TGCGCCAGCAGCCAAGAACAAGGGATTGAGCAGTTCTTC CASSQEQGIEQFF
TRBJ2-1 TRBD1 NA TRBV6-5 TGTGCCAGCAGTTTTGACAGGGCCAATGAGCAGTTCTTC CASSFDRANEQFF
TRBJ2-1 NA NA TRBV7-2 TGTGCCAGCAGCTTACTACATGAGGGTGAGCAGTTCTTC CASSLLHEGEQFF
TRBJ2-3 NA NA TRBV2 TGTGCCAGCAGTGAAGTTAGCACAGATACGCAGTATTTT CASSEVSTDTQYF
TRBJ1-5 NA NA TRBV20-1 TGCAGTGCTCCCGAGTGGGGGCCCAATCAGCCCCAGCATTTT CSAPEWGPNQPQHF
TRBJ2-1 NA NA TRBV11-2 TGTGCCAGCAGCATGACTCAAACCGGCAATGAGCAGTTCTTC CASSMTQTGNEQFF
TRBJ2-5 NA few TRBV11-2 TGTGCCAGCAGCTTAGATGTAGGACACCTTAGGGAGCAGTACTTC CASSLDVGHLREQYF
TRBJ2-7 NA NA TRBV11-2 TGTGCCAGCACCTATATGGGGCAGTGGGGCGAGCAGTACTTC CASTYMGQWGEQYF
TRBJ1-2 NA few TRBV29-1 TGCAGCGTTGACAGGGTCCCCTATGGCTACACCTTC CSVDRVPYGYTF
TRBJ2-7 TRBD1 NA TRBV7-8 TGTGCCAGCAGCTCAAACCCCGGACAGGGAGCAAACGAGCAGTACTTC CASSSNPGQGANEQYF
TRBJ1-5 NA many TRBV5-6 TGTGCCAGCAGCTTACAGGGAATCAATCAGCCCCAGCATTTT CASSLQGINQPQHF
TRBJ2-3 TRBD2 NA TRBV10-3 TGTGCCTCCTCTTCGGGACGAGCGGGGACAGATACGCAGTATTTT CASSSGRAGTDTQYF
TRBJ2-7 NA NA TRBV13 TGTGCCAGCAGCTTAGTGGGGGGGGCCGAATACGAGCAGTACTTC CASSLVGGAEYEQYF
TRBJ1-5 TRBD1 NA TRBV20-1 TGCAGTGCCAGGACAGGATGGGGTGGTAATCAGCCCCAGCATTTT CSARTGWGGNQPQHF
TRBJ2-7 TRBD2 few TRBV7-2 TGTGCCAGCAGCTCCCGACTAGCGGGGGCCAAGAACAATGAGCAGTACTTC CASSSRLAGAKNNEQYF
TRBJ2-3 NA NA TRBV3-1 TGTGCCAGCAGCCCGACCGCACGACCAGATACGCAGTATTTT CASSPTARPDTQYF
TRBJ1-5 NA NA TRBV27 TGTGCCAGCAGTCCCCGGGGGGAATCAAAGCCCCAGCATTTT CASSPRGESKPQHF
TRBJ1-1 NA NA TRBV5-1 TGCGCCAGCAGCTTGCCTGGGGTTGACACTGAAGCTTTCTTT CASSLPGVDTEAFF
TRBJ2-2 NA NA TRBV3-1 TGTGCCAGCAGCCCAAGTGGAAAGAGAAACACCGGGGAGCTGTTTTTT CASSPSGKRNTGELFF
TRBJ2-4 NA NA TRBV4-3 TGCGCCAGCAGCCAAGAAGTTGGTACAGCCAAAAACATTCAGTACTTC CASSQEVGTAKNIQYF
TRBJ1-1 NA NA TRBV20-1 TGCAGTGCTAGAGTCGGACAACTGAACACTGAAGCTTTCTTT CSARVGQLNTEAFF
TRBJ2-4 NA NA TRBV6-2/TRBV6-3 TGTGCCAGCAGTTACTCGAAAGTCAGGGACATTCAGTACTTC CASSYSKVRDIQYF
TRBJ2-5 NA few TRBV6-1 TGTGCCAGCACTCAAAACGGGCTGCCCCAAGAGACCCAGTACTTC CASTQNGLPQETQYF
TRBJ1-2 NA NA TRBV20-1 TGCAGTGCGCAGTTGACTCGTTATGGCTACACCTTC CSAQLTRYGYTF
TRBJ2-1 TRBD2 NA TRBV5-1 TGCGCCAGCAGCTTGGATAGCGGGTCGGACAATGAGCAGTTCTTC CASSLDSGSDNEQFF
TRBJ2-3 NA NA TRBV15 TGTGCCACCAGCAGAGATGACATGGTGGGTACGCAGTATTTT CATSRDDMVGTQYF